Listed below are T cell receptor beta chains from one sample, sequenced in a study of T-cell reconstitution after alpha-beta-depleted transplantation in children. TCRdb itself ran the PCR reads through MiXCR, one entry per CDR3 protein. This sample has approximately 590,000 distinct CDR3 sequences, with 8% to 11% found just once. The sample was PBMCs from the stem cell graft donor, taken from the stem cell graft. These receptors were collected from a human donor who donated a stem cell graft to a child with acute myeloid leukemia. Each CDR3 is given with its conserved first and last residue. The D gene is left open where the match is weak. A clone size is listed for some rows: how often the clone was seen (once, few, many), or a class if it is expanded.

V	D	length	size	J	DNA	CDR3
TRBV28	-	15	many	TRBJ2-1	TGTGCCAGCAGTCAACAAAGCATATCCTACAATGAGCAGTTCTTC	CASSQQSISYNEQFF
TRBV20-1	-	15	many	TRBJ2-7	TGCAGTGAACTTAGCGCCCTTACCGGGTCCTACGAGCAGTACTTC	CSELSALTGSYEQYF
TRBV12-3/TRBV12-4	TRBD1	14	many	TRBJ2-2	TGTGCCAGCAGTAGACAGGGGAACACCGGGGAGCTGTTTTTT	CASSRQGNTGELFF
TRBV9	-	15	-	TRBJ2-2	TGTGCCAGCAGCGGACTAGTCGAGGGGACCGGGGAGCTGTTTTTT	CASSGLVEGTGELFF
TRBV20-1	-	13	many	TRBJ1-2	TGCAGTGCTACCGAGGGGGGAGTCTATGGCTACACCTTC	CSATEGGVYGYTF
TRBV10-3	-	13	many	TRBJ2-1	TGTGCCATCAGTGAGTCCGGGGCCAATGAGCAGTTCTTC	CAISESGANEQFF
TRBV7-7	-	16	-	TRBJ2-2	TGTGCTAGCAGCCAGGGGCGCGGGAGTTCGGCCGGGGAGCTGTTTTTT	CASSQGRGSSAGELFF
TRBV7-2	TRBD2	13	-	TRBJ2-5	TGTGCCAGCTGGAGCGGGACTGGCGAGACCCAGTACTTC	CASWSGTGETQYF
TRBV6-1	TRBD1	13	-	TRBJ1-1	TGTGCCAGCAACAGGGGGAAGAACACTGAAGCTTTCTTT	CASNRGKNTEAFF
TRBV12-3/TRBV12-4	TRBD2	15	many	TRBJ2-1	TGTGCCAGCAGTTTCGAACTAGCGGGAGATGTTGAGCAGTTCTTC	CASSFELAGDVEQFF
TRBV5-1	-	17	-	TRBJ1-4	TGCGCCAGCAGCGGCTCGTGGGACTTTGCAACTAATGAAAAACTGTTTTTT	CASSGSWDFATNEKLFF
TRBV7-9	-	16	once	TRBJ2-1	TGTGCCAGCAGCCACAATCTTCCGAGCTCCTACAATGAGCAGTTCTTC	CASSHNLPSSYNEQFF
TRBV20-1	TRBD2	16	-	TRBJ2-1	TGCAGTGCTAGAGATCATAGAGCGGGAGTATACAATGAGCAGTTCTTC	CSARDHRAGVYNEQFF
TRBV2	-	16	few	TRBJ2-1	TGTGCCAGCAGTATTCCTCCGCAAATGGATTACAATGAGCAGTTCTTC	CASSIPPQMDYNEQFF
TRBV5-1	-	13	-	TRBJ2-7	TGCGCCAGCAGCTTGGCTGTGGGGCAGGAGCAGTACTTC	CASSLAVGQEQYF
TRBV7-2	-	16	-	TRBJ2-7	TGTGCCAGCAGCTTACCAAATAGCGGACCCCCCGGCGAGCAGTACTTC	CASSLPNSGPPGEQYF
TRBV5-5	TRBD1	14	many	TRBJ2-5	TGTGCCAGCAGGACCGGGACAGGGAGGGAGACCCAGTACTTC	CASRTGTGRETQYF